The entry below gives a single T cell receptor beta chain sequence along with its context. Which antigen it targets is not known. One base away there is no much larger clone; base qualities are not given. Genomic DNA was extracted from sorted cells for sequencing of the TCRbeta CDR3 region. The immunoSEQ Assay was used for sequencing of TCRbeta CDR3 regions. The source is immuneACCESS, and TCRdb retained only in-frame sequences with V and J called. Part of the clones is not carried over; for the studies checked, unresolved V genes explain less than half of this, and the remainder is unexplained. The sample table contains approximately 64,000 clones; only one count was recorded for 86% of them. The top ten hold over 2.5% of the sample. The sample comes from a study of OX40 agonist ivuxolimab in advanced cancers. With respect to the entire study: The costimulatory receptor OX40 (CD134) was targeted by ivuxolimab, a fully human IgG2 agonistic monoclonal antibody. Intravenous ivuxolimab was administered to patients every 2 weeks at six dose levels: 0.01, 0.1, 0.3, 1.5, 3 and 10 mg/kg. Among the roughly 50 dose-escalation patients, some 20 had hepatocellular carcinoma, 15 or so melanoma, 9 renal cell carcinoma and 9 head and neck cancer. A male proportion of under 85% and a mean age of 60 years, ranging from 23 to 79, were recorded for the dose-escalation cohort. Prior anti-PD-1, anti-PD-L1 or anti-CTLA-4 therapy was permitted, and checkpoint inhibitors had been received by about two fifths of dose-escalation patients. Partial responses occurred in three dose-escalation patients, of whom one had hepatocellular carcinoma and two had cutaneous melanoma. The purpose of peripheral TCRbeta sequencing was to test whether ivuxolimab changed TCR sequence diversity and led to clonal T-cell expansion. The monotherapy dose-escalation portion (N of about 47 patients) of the phase I ivuxolimab trial is reported in the paper. The investigation overall reported the following: After ivuxolimab, more expanded clones were found on average in CD8+ T cells than in CD4+ T cells. Which antigens the clonally expanded peripheral T cells were specific for was not determined. In the 0.1-3.0 mg/kg groups, partial responders were among the patients with the lowest normalized peripheral clonal expansion, particularly in CD8+ T cells. Low levels of normalized T-cell clonal expansion were also seen in some nonresponding patients. At doses of 0.1 to 3.0 mg/kg, clonal expansion of both CD4+ and CD8+ blood T cells was observed from baseline to week 6.

Patients with autoimmune disease history or receiving systemic immunosuppression were excluded from the trial. Peripheral blood for TCR sequencing was collected from all dose cohorts at baseline, on cycle 4 day 1, and on cycle 7 day 1. The samples were taken from a phase I, first-in-human, multicenter, open-label dose-escalation trial of ivuxolimab. Adults with locally advanced or metastatic melanoma, renal cell carcinoma, hepatocellular carcinoma or head and neck squamous cell carcinoma were enrolled in the trial. Before TCR sequencing, CD4+ and CD8+ T cells were separately sorted from peripheral blood. The sequences come from CD4+ or CD8+ T cells sorted from blood, collected in a trial of the OX40 agonist ivuxolimab. The clonotype originates from an adult with an advanced solid tumor such as melanoma, head and neck, liver or kidney cancer.

In nucleotides, the sequence is TGTGCCTATTCGGGACAGGGGGATAATAAAGGGTCAAATCAGCCCCAGCATTTT. Translated, it reads CAYSGQGDNKGSNQPQHF. The sequence links TRBV30 to TRBJ1-5; TRBD1 lines up with 11 middle nucleotides. For this chain, trimming is 7 bases at the V end and 4 bases at the J end, and the number of junction bases without a gene match is 18. Via the germline V gene (reference sequence), CDR1 is GTSNPN and CDR2 SVGIG. CDR3 length: 18 amino acids, cysteine to phenylalanine. The entry retains the CDR3 DNA only, 54 bases that are in frame from base 1. The reference TRBV30 and TRBJ1-5 proteins fill in what lies around the CDR3, so the full variable domain reads SQTIHQWPATLVQPVGSPLSLECTVEGTSNPNLYWYRQAAGRGLQLLFYSVGIGQISSEVPQNLSASRPQDRQFILSSKKLLLSDSGFYLCAYSGQGDNKGSNQPQHFGDGTRLSIL.